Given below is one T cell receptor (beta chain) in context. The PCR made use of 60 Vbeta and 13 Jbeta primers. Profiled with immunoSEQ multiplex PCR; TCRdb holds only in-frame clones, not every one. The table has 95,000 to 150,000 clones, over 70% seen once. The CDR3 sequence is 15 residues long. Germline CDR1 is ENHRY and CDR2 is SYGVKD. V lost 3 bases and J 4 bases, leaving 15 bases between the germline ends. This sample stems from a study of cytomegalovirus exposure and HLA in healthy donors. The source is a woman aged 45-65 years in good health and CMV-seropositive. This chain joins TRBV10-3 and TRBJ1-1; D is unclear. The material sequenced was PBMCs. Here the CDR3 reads CAISDEVSLGTEAFF. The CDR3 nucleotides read TGTGCCATCAGTGATGAGGTCTCCCTGGGCACTGAAGCTTTCTTT.